This TCR beta chain stems from a study of blood T cell repertoires in COVID-19. Overall study context: There were acute and convalescent COVID-19 samples, and they came from the United States, Italy and Spain. T cells, B-cell-depleted T cells, or PBMCs provided the cDNA or gDNA that served as material.

The authors' processing: Reference gene primer amplification gave estimated nucleated cell counts. Libraries were prepared by immunoSEQ multiplex PCR; TCRdb keeps only in-frame clonotypes and omits some of them. That table furnishes V, J and clone size, whereas the DNA furnished D and trimming. The table includes over 150,000 clones, 85% to 95% detected once. The clonotype originates from a man aged 45-60 years with acute or convalescent COVID-19. Material: peripheral blood.

This CDR3 reads CASGLQVGELFF. The DNA of the CDR3 is TGTGCTAGTGGTTTGCAGGTCGGGGAGCTGTTTTTT. The chain couples TRBV12-5 to TRBJ2-2, with D uncertain. Germline V gene data show CDR1 as LGHNT and CDR2 as FRNRAP. The CDR3 covers 12 residues. Trimming shortened V by 2 bases and J by 7 bases, and 5 bases separated the two germline ends.